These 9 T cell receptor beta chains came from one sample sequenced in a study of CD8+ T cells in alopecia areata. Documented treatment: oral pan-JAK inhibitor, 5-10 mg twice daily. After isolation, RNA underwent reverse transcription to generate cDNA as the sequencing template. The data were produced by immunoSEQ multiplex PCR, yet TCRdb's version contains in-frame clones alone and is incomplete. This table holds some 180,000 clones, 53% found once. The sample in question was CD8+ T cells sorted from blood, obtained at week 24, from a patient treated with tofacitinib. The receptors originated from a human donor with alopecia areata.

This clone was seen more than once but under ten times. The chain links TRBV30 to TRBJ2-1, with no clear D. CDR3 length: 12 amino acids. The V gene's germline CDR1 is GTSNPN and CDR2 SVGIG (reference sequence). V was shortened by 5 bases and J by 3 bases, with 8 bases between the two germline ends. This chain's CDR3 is CAWGSYYNEQFF. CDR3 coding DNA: TGTGCCTGGGGCTCATACTACAATGAGCAGTTCTTC. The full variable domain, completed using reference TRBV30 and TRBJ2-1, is SQTIHQWPATLVQPVGSPLSLECTVEGTSNPNLYWYRQAAGRGLQLLFYSVGIGQISSEVPQNLSASRPQDRQFILSSKKLLLSDSGFYLCAWGSYYNEQFFGPGTRLTVL.

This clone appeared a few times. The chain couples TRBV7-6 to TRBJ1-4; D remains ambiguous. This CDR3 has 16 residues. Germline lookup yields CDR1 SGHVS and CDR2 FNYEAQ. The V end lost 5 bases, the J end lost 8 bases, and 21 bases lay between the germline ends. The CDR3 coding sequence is TGTGCCAGCAGCCCCCTAGGACGAGCTCCAGAGGAAAAACTGTTTTTT. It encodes CASSPLGRAPEEKLFF.

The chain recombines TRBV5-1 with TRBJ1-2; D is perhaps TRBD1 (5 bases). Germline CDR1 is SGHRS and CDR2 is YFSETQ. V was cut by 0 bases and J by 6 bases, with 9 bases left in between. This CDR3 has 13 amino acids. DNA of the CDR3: TGCGCCAGCAGCTTGGTGCCAGGGCATGGCTACACCTTC. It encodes CASSLVPGHGYTF.

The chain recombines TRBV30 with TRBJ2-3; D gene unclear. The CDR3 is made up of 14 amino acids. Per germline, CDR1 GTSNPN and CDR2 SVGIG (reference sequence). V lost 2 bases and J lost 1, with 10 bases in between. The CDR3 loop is CAWSLGLGTDTQYF. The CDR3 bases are TGTGCCTGGAGTCTCGGTCTGGGCACAGATACGCAGTATTTT. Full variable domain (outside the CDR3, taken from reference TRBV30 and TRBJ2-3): SQTIHQWPATLVQPVGSPLSLECTVEGTSNPNLYWYRQAAGRGLQLLFYSVGIGQISSEVPQNLSASRPQDRQFILSSKKLLLSDSGFYLCAWSLGLGTDTQYFGPGTRLTVL.

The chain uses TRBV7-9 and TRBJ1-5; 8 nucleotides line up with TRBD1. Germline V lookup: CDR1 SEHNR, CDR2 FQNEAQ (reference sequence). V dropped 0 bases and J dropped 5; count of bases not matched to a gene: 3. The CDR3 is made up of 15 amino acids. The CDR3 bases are TGTGCCAGCAGCTTAGCGGGCAGGGGGCATCAGCCCCAGCATTTT. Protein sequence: CASSLAGRGHQPQHF. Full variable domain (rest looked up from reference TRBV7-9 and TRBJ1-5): DTGVSQNPRHKITKRGQNVTFRCDPISEHNRLYWYRQTLGQGPEFLTYFQNEAQLEKSRLLSDRFSAERPKGSFSTLEIQRTEQGDSAMYLCASSLAGRGHQPQHFGDGTRLSIL.

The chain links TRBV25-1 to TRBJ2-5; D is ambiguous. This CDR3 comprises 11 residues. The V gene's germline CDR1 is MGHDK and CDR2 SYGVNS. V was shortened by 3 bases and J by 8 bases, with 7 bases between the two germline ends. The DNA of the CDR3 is TGTGCCAGCAGTGATGGTACTACCCAGTACTTC. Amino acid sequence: CASSDGTTQYF. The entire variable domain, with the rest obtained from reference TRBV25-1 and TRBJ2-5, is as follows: EADIYQTPRYLVIGTGKKITLECSQTMGHDKMYWYQQDPGMELHLIHYSYGVNSTEKGDLSSESTVSRIRTEHFPLTLESARPSHTSQYLCASSDGTTQYFGPGTRLLVL.

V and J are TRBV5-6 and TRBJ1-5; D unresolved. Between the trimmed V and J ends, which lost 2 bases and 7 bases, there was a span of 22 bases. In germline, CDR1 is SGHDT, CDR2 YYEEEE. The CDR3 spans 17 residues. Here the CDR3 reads CASSFFTSGGIGQPQHF. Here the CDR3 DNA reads TGTGCCAGCAGCTTTTTCACTTCGGGTGGGATCGGACAGCCCCAGCATTTT.

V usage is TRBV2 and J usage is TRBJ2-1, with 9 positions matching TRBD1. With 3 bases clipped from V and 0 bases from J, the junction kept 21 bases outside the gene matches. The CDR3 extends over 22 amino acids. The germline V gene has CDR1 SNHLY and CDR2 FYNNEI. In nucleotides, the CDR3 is TGTGCCAGCAGTGATTTCTTGGGAGACTTCCGGGACAGGGAAAGCTCCTACAATGAGCAGTTCTTC. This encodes CASSDFLGDFRDRESSYNEQFF. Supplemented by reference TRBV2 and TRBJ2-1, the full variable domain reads EPEVTQTPSHQVTQMGQEVILRCVPISNHLYFYWYRQILGQKVEFLVSFYNNEISEKSEIFDDQFSVERPDGSNFTLKIRSTKLEDSAMYFCASSDFLGDFRDRESSYNEQFFGPGTRLTVL.

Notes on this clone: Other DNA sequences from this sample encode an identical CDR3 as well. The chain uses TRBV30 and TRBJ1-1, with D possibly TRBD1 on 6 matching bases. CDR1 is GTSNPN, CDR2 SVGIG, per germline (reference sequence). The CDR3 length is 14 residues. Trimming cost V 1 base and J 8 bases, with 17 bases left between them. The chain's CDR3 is CAWSGTNRAPEAFF. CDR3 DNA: TGTGCCTGGAGTGGTACTAACAGGGCGCCCGAAGCTTTCTTT. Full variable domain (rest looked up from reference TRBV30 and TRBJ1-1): SQTIHQWPATLVQPVGSPLSLECTVEGTSNPNLYWYRQAAGRGLQLLFYSVGIGQISSEVPQNLSASRPQDRQFILSSKKLLLSDSGFYLCAWSGTNRAPEAFFGQGTRLTVV.